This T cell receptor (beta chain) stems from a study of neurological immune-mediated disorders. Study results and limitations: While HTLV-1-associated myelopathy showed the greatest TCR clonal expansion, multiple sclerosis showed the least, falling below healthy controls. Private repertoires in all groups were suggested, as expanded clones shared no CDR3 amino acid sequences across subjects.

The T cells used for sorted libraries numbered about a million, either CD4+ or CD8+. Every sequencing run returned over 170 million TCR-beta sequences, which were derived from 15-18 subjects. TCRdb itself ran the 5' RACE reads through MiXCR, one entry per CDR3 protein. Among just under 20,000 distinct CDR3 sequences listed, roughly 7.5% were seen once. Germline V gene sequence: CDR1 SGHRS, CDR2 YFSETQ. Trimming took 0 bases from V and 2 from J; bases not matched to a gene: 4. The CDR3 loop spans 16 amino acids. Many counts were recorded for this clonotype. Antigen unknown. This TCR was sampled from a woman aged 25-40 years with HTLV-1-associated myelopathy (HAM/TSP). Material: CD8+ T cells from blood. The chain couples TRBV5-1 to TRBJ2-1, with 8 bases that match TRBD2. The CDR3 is CASSLAIGGAYNEQFF. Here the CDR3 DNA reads TGCGCCAGCAGCTTGGCGATCGGGGGGGCCTACAATGAGCAGTTCTTC.